The rows below give T cell receptor beta chains drawn from one sample of a study of OX40 agonist ivuxolimab in advanced cancers. Sequencing used immunoSEQ multiplex PCR; TCRdb keeps in-frame clones, though not all of them. This repertoire shows approximately 19,000 clones, approximately 79% found once; its top ten account for approximately 14%. Material: CD4+ or CD8+ T cells sorted from blood, obtained in a trial of the OX40 agonist ivuxolimab. The origin of the receptors is an adult with an advanced solid tumor such as melanoma, head and neck, liver or kidney cancer. CDR3s include the opening cysteine and the closing phenylalanine or tryptophan. A D gene is named only where the DNA matches it firmly. Only part of the rows carry a size: once, few, many, or a class if the clone is expanded.

j_call clone_size d_call v_call cdr3_nt cdr3_aa
TRBJ2-2 NA NA TRBV29-1 TGCAGCGTTGAAACAGGGAACACCGGGGAGCTGTTTTTT CSVETGNTGELFF
TRBJ2-5 NA NA TRBV9 TGTGCCAGCAGCTACTCAATCTTTAGGGACGAGACCCAGTACTTC CASSYSIFRDETQYF
TRBJ1-2 NA NA TRBV5-1 TGCGCCAGCAGCTTGGAAGCGAACTATGGCTACACCTTC CASSLEANYGYTF
TRBJ2-2 once TRBD1 TRBV11-1 TGTGCCAGCAGCTTACTACAGGGGGCCGGGGAGCTGTTTTTT CASSLLQGAGELFF
TRBJ2-7 few NA TRBV7-2 TGTGCCAGCAGCTTGGGGCGGGGCGGGCGCACCTACGAGCAGTACTTC CASSLGRGGRTYEQYF
TRBJ2-6 NA TRBD1 TRBV30 TGTGCCTGGAGTGTACAAAGGACAGGCTCTGGGGCCAACGTCCTGACTTTC CAWSVQRTGSGANVLTF
TRBJ2-3 NA NA TRBV7-9 TGTGCCAGCCTTAACACAGGGACTCGAGTGGACGATACGCAGTATTTT CASLNTGTRVDDTQYF
TRBJ2-4 NA NA TRBV9 TGTGCCAGCAGCCCCGGGCACAGGGGACTACCCTCACCCAAAAACATTCAGTACTTC CASSPGHRGLPSPKNIQYF
TRBJ1-4 NA NA TRBV4-3 TGCGCCAGCAGCCAAGATTTGATGTCTTCCGGATATAATGAAAAACTGTTTTTT CASSQDLMSSGYNEKLFF
TRBJ2-3 once NA TRBV7-3 TGTGCCAGCAGCTTAGAAGACGGCGGGACCACAGATACGCAGTATTTT CASSLEDGGTTDTQYF
TRBJ2-7 NA NA TRBV2 TGTGCCAGCACCAAGGACAGCCACGAGCAGTACTTC CASTKDSHEQYF
TRBJ2-5 NA TRBD2 TRBV9 TGTGCCAGCAGCGTAGGTACTAGCGGGGTCCAAGAGACCCAGTACTTC CASSVGTSGVQETQYF
TRBJ2-3 once TRBD1 TRBV5-1 TGCGCCAGCAGCTTCTCGGGACAGGGGTCGACTACTAGCACAGATACGCAGTATTTT CASSFSGQGSTTSTDTQYF
TRBJ2-7 NA NA TRBV9 TGTGCCAGCAGCTTAGAGGGCTTTGGCGAGCAGTACTTC CASSLEGFGEQYF
TRBJ2-3 NA NA TRBV6-1 TGTGCCAGCAGGAAGGACACAGATACGCAGTATTTT CASRKDTDTQYF
TRBJ2-3 few NA TRBV7-3 TGTGCCAGCAGCCGATCCGGGACGACCACAGATACGCAGTATTTT CASSRSGTTTDTQYF
TRBJ2-5 NA TRBD1 TRBV5-5 TGTGCCAGCAGCGCCGACAGGGGAGAGACCCAGTACTTC CASSADRGETQYF
TRBJ1-4 NA NA TRBV6-6 TGTGCCAGCAGTCACTCGACAGCCGATAATGAAAAACTGTTTTTT CASSHSTADNEKLFF
TRBJ1-1 NA NA TRBV5-3 TGTGCCAGAAGCTTAAAAGGGGGAAGTACTGAAGCTTTCTTT CARSLKGGSTEAFF
TRBJ2-2 once NA TRBV6-5 TGTGCCAGCAGTTACTCAGGACTGCCGAACACCGGGGAGCTGTTTTTT CASSYSGLPNTGELFF
TRBJ1-1 NA NA TRBV11-2 TGTGCCAGCAGCCCGGGGAGGGCCAGCACTGAAGCTTTCTTT CASSPGRASTEAFF
TRBJ2-1 NA TRBD2 TRBV7-2 TGTGCCAGCAGCTCTTTAGCGGGGGCTAGCAATGAGCAGTTCTTC CASSSLAGASNEQFF
TRBJ2-1 NA TRBD2 TRBV7-2 TGTGCCAGCAGCAGGACTAGCGGGGCTTACAATGAGCAGTTCTTC CASSRTSGAYNEQFF
TRBJ2-1 NA TRBD2 TRBV10-3 TGTGCCATCAGCCGTCGGAGTGGGAGGTCAGCTAGCGGGGGGGCCGATGAGCAGTTCTTC CAISRRSGRSASGGADEQFF
TRBJ2-7 NA NA TRBV28 TGTGCCAGCAGGTCCGGGACAACAAACCCCTACGAGCAGTACTTC CASRSGTTNPYEQYF
TRBJ2-1 once TRBD2 TRBV29-1 TGCAGCGTTGAGGGCGGGGGGAGAAATGAGCAGTTCTTC CSVEGGGRNEQFF
TRBJ1-2 NA NA TRBV13 TGTGCCAGCAGCCCCGGACGGAACTATGGCTACACCTTC CASSPGRNYGYTF
TRBJ2-5 few NA TRBV7-9 TGTGCCAGCAGCTTAGGCTTCCAAGAGACCCAGTACTTC CASSLGFQETQYF
TRBJ1-4 NA NA TRBV6-5 TGTGCCAGCAGACACAGGGAGAAGAATGAAAAACTGTTTTTT CASRHREKNEKLFF
TRBJ2-2 NA NA TRBV4-1 TGCGCCAGCAGCCGGGCAGATTTTAGGGAGCTGTTTTTT CASSRADFRELFF
TRBJ2-5 NA TRBD1 TRBV28 TGTGCCAGCTGGAGACAGGGGGCTGGGGAGACCCAGTACTTC CASWRQGAGETQYF
TRBJ1-2 few NA TRBV30 TGTGCCTGGGGACGTACCATTGGCTACACCTTC CAWGRTIGYTF
TRBJ2-3 NA NA TRBV6-4 TGTGCCAGCAGTGACACGGGAGCTAGCACAGATACGCAGTATTTT CASSDTGASTDTQYF
TRBJ2-7 NA NA TRBV2 TGTGCCAGCAACCGGGGGCAGGGGAATTCCTACGAGCAGTACTTC CASNRGQGNSYEQYF
TRBJ2-2 NA TRBD2 TRBV19 TGTGCCAGTAATGGACTAGCCTACACCGGGGAGCTGTTTTTT CASNGLAYTGELFF
TRBJ1-2 once NA TRBV5-4 TGTGCCAGCAGGGCCACAGGTCCTGGCTACACCTTC CASRATGPGYTF
TRBJ1-6 once NA TRBV27 TGTGCCAGCAGTTTACTTCCGGGACAATATAATTCACCCCTCCACTTT CASSLLPGQYNSPLHF
TRBJ2-7 NA TRBD1 TRBV6-5 TGTGCCAGCAGGCCGGGACAGTCACCCTCCTACGAGCAGTACTTC CASRPGQSPSYEQYF
TRBJ2-1 NA NA TRBV14 TGTGCCAGCAGCCAAGAAATAGTAGGCGTTCGGGCTGAGCAGTTCTTC CASSQEIVGVRAEQFF
TRBJ2-3 NA NA TRBV10-1 TGCGCCAGCAGTGAGGTTGGGCCCACAGATACGCAGTATTTT CASSEVGPTDTQYF
TRBJ2-3 NA NA TRBV21-1 TGTGCCAGCGGGAAAGTAGACAGGGGGAGCACAGATACGCAGTATTTT CASGKVDRGSTDTQYF
TRBJ2-7 once NA TRBV30 TGTGCCTGGAGGGGCGGGCGCAAGCAGTACTTC CAWRGGRKQYF
TRBJ1-4 NA NA TRBV2 TGTGCCAGAGGGGAGGCAGGGAAACAAATTGAAAAACTGTTTTTT CARGEAGKQIEKLFF
TRBJ1-5 NA NA TRBV6-5 TGTGCCAGCAGTGGGGGCAGGGTTGGCAATCAGCCCCAGCATTTT CASSGGRVGNQPQHF
TRBJ1-6 few NA TRBV2 TGTGCCAGCAGTGTTTTGGGGGATGATTCACCCCTCCACTTT CASSVLGDDSPLHF
TRBJ2-5 NA NA TRBV4-1 TGCGCCAGCAGCAGAGGGGGGCAAGAGACCCAGTACTTC CASSRGGQETQYF
TRBJ2-7 NA NA TRBV2 TGTGCCAGCACCGAAGGGTATCTACCTCCCGAGCAGTACTTC CASTEGYLPPEQYF
TRBJ2-1 NA NA TRBV10-2 TGCGCCAGCGCCCCTAGCTTAAATGAGCAGTTCTTC CASAPSLNEQFF
TRBJ2-6 NA NA TRBV5-8 TGTGCCAGCAGCTTGGGCGGGATTGGGGCCAACGTCCTGACTTTC CASSLGGIGANVLTF
TRBJ2-5 NA TRBD1 TRBV7-8 TGTGCCAGCAGCCTCCGGGACAGGGGATTAGAGACCCAGTACTTC CASSLRDRGLETQYF